These 4 T cell receptor beta chains share one sample of origin, sequenced in a study of blood T cell repertoires in COVID-19. The table came from immunoSEQ multiplex PCR; TCRdb's copy has only in-frame clones and leaves some out. Among some 180,000 clones listed, 75% to 80% were seen once. Material for sequencing was peripheral blood. Receptors were obtained from a woman in her forties or fifties with active or convalescent COVID-19.

The DNA for the CDR3 is TGTGCCAGCAGCGCCCGGGACAGTCCTTATGGCTACACCTTC. Its translation is CASSARDSPYGYTF. The chain links TRBV21-1 to TRBJ1-2; TRBD1 is the table's D call, not checked against the DNA. TRBV21-1 is marked as a pseudogene. This CDR3 has 14 amino acids.

The rearrangement links TRBV5-1 to TRBJ2-1, with D perhaps TRBD1 (6 bases). V lost 3 bases, J lost 9 bases, and 13 bases lay in between. This CDR3 has 13 residues. The germline V gene encodes CDR1 SGHRS and CDR2 YFSETQ. The chain's CDR3 is CASSYYGQSEQFF. As DNA, the CDR3 is TGCGCCAGCAGCTACTACGGACAGTCTGAGCAGTTCTTC.

This chain links TRBV13 with TRBJ2-5; D is uncertain. The CDR3 covers 11 residues. CDR1 and CDR2 from the germline V gene are PRHDT and FYEKMQ (reference sequence). V gave up 5 bases and J gave up 1 base, with 2 bases separating them. The CDR3 DNA is TGTGCCAGCAGCCTCCAAGAGACCCAGTACTTC. Encoded protein: CASSLQETQYF.

The V call is TRBV3-1 (or the pseudogene TRBV3-2), the J call TRBJ1-1; D not certain. The CDR3 length is 14 residues. V was pared by 2 bases and J by 2 bases, with 9 bases between. Germline CDR1 reads LGHDT; CDR2 reads YNNKEL (reference sequence). In DNA, the CDR3 is TGTGCCAGCAGCCAAACCCCAGGTAACACTGAAGCTTTCTTT. Protein sequence: CASSQTPGNTEAFF.